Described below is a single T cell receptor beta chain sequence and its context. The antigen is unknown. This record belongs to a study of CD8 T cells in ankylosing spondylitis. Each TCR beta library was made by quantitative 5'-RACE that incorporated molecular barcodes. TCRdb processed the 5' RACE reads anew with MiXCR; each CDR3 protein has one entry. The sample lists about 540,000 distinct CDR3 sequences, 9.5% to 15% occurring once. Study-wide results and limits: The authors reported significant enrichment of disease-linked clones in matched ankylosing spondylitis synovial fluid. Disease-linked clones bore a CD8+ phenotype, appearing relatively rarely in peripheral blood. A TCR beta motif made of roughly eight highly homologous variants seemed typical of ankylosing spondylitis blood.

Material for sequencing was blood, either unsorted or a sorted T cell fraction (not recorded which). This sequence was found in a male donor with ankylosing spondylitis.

CDR3: CSASWNPNTEAFF. The CDR3 coding sequence is TGCAGTGCTAGCTGGAATCCAAACACTGAAGCTTTCTTT. The chain uses TRBV20-1 and TRBJ1-1; D remains unclear. Trimming took off 3 bases at V and 2 bases at J, with 10 bases between the two ends. The CDR3 loop spans 13 amino acids. Germline CDR1 reads DFQATT; CDR2 reads SNEGSKA (reference sequence).